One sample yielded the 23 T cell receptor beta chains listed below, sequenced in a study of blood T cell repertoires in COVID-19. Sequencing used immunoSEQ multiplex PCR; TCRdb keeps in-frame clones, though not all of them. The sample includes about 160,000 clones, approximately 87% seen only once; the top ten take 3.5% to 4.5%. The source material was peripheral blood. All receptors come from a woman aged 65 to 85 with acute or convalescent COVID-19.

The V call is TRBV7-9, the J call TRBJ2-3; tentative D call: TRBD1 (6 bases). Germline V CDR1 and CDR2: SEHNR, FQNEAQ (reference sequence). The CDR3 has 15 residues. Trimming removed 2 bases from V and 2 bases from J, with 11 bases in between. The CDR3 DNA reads TGTGCCAGCAGCTTATTCGGACAGACCACAGATACGCAGTATTTT. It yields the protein CASSLFGQTTDTQYF.

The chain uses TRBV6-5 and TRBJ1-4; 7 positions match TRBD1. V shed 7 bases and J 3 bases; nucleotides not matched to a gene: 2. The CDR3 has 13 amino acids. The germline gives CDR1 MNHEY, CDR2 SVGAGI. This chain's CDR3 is CASTQGANEKLFF. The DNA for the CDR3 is TGTGCCAGCACGCAGGGGGCTAATGAAAAACTGTTTTTT.

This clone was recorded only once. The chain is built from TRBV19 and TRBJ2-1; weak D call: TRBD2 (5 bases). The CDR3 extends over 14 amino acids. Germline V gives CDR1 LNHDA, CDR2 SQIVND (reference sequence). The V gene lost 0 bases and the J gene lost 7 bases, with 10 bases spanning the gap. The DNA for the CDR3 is TGTGCCAGTAGTATAGAAAGAGGGTATAATGAGCAGTTCTTC. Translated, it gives CASSIERGYNEQFF.

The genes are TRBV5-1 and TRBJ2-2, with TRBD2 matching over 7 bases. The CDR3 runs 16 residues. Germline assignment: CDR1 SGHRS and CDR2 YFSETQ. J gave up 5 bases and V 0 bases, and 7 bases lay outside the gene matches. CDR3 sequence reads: CASSLAVGAGTGELFF. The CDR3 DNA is TGCGCCAGCAGCTTGGCTGTGGGAGCGGGGACCGGGGAGCTGTTTTTT.

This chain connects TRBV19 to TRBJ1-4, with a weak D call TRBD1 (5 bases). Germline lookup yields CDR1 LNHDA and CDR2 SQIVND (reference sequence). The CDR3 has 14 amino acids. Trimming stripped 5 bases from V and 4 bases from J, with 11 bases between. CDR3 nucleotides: TGTGCCAGTAGTGCTGTCGACAGTAATGAAAAACTGTTTTTT. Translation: CASSAVDSNEKLFF.

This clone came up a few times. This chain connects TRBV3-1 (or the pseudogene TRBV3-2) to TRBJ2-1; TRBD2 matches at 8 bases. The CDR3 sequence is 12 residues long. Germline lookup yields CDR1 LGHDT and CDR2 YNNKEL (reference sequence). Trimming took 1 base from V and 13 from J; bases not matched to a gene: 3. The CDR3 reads CASSQGTSRQFF. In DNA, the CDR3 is TGTGCCAGCAGCCAAGGGACTAGCCGCCAGTTCTTC.

CDR3 protein: CASRRGGGTDTQYF. Here the CDR3 DNA reads TGTGCCAGCAGAAGGGGCGGTGGCACAGATACGCAGTATTTT. The chain couples TRBV2 to TRBJ2-3, with D possibly TRBD1 on 5 matching bases. The V end lost 6 bases, the J end lost 1 base, and 11 bases lay between the germline ends. CDR1 is SNHLY, CDR2 FYNNEI, per germline. The CDR3 totals 14 residues.

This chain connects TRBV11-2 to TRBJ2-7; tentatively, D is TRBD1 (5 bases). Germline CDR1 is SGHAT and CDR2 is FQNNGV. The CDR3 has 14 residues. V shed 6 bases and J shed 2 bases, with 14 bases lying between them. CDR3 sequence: CASRYGAGPYEQYF. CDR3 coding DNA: TGTGCCAGCAGGTATGGGGCAGGGCCCTACGAGCAGTACTTC.

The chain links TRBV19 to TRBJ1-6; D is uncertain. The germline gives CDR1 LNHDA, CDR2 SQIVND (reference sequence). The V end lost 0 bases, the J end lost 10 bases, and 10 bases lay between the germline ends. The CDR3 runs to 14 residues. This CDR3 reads CASSIDAGRSPLHF. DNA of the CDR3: TGTGCCAGTAGTATAGATGCGGGTCGGTCACCCCTCCACTTT.

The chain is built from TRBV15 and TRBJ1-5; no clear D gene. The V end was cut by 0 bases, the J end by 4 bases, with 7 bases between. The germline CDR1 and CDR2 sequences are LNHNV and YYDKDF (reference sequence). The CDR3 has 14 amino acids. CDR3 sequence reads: CATSRERGNQPQHF. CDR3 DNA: TGTGCCACCAGCAGAGAAAGAGGGAATCAGCCCCAGCATTTT.

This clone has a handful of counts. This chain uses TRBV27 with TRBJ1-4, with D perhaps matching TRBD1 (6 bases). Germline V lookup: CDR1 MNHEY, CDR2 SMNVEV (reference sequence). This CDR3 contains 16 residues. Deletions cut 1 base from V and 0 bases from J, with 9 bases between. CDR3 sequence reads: CASSLLGHPTNEKLFF. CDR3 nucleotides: TGTGCCAGCAGTTTATTGGGACATCCAACTAATGAAAAACTGTTTTTT.

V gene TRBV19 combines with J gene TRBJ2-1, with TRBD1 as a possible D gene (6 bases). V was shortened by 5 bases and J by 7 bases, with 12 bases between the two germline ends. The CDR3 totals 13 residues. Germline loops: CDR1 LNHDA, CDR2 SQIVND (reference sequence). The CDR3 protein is CASSSTGMNEQFF. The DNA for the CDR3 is TGTGCCAGTAGTTCCACAGGGATGAATGAGCAGTTCTTC.

DNA of the CDR3: TGTGCCAGCAACGATAGGGGGCTCTACGAGCAGTACTTC. Protein sequence: CASNDRGLYEQYF. The V call is TRBV28, the J call TRBJ2-7, with 7 bases aligning to TRBD1. CDR3 size: 13 residues. V lost 7 bases, J lost 3 bases, and 6 bases stayed unmatched. Germline V gene data show CDR1 as MDHEN and CDR2 as SYDVKM.

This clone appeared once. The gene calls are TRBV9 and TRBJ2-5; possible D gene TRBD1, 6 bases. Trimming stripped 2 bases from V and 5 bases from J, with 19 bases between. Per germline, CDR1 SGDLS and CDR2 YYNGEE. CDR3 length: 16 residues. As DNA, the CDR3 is TGTGCCAGCAGCGTGGGATGGACAGAAGAGTGGGAGACCCAGTACTTC. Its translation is CASSVGWTEEWETQYF.

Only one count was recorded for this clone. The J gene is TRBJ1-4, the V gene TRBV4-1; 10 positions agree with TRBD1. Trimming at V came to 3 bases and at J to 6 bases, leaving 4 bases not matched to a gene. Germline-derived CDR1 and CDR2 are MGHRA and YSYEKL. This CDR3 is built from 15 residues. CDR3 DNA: TGCGCCAGCAGCCACCGACAGGGGGCGGATGAAAAACTGTTTTTT. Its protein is CASSHRQGADEKLFF.

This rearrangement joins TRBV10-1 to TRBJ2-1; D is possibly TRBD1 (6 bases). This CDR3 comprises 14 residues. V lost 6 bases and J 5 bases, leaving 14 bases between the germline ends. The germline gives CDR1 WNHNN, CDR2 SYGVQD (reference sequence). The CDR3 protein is CASSPRDTNNEQFF. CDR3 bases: TGCGCCAGCAGCCCACGGGACACCAACAATGAGCAGTTCTTC.

CDR3 region: CASSQGQIKNTEAFF. CDR3 bases: TGCGCCAGCAGCCAGGGACAGATAAAGAACACTGAAGCTTTCTTT. V gene TRBV5-1 combines with J gene TRBJ1-1; TRBD1 agrees at 7 bases. Germline V gene data show CDR1 as SGHRS and CDR2 as YFSETQ. CDR3 length: 15 amino acids. Trimming took 4 bases from V and 1 from J; bases not matched to a gene: 7.

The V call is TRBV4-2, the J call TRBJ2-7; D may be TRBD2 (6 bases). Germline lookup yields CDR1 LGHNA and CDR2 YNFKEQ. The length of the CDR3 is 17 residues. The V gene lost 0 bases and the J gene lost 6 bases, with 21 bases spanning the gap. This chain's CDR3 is CASSQEWGGGINTEQYF. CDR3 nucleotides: TGTGCCAGCAGCCAAGAATGGGGTGGGGGGATCAATACCGAGCAGTACTTC.

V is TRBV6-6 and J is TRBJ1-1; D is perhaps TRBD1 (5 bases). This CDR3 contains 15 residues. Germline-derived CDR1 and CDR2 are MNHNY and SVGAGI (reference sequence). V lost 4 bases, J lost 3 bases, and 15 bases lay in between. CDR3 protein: CASSSRTTRYTEAFF. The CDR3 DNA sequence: TGTGCCAGCAGTTCCCGGACAACAAGATACACTGAAGCTTTCTTT.

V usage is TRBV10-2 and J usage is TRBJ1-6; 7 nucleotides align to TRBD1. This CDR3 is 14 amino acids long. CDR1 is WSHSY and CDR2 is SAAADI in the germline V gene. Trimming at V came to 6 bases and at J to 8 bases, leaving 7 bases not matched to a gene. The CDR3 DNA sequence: TGCGCCAGCAGGGCCACAGGGGAGGATTCACCCCTCCACTTT. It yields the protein CASRATGEDSPLHF.

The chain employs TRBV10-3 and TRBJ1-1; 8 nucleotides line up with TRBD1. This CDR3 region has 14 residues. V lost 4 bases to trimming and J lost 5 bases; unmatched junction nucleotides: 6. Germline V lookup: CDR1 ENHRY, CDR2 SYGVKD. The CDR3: CAISAGRGHTEAFF. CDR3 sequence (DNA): TGTGCCATCAGTGCGGGCAGGGGGCATACTGAAGCTTTCTTT.

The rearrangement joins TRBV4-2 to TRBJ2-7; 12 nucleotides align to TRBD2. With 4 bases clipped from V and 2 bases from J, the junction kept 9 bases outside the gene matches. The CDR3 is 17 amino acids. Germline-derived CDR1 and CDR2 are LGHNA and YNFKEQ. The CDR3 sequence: CASSPRKTSGGPYEQYF. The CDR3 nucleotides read TGTGCCAGCAGCCCGCGAAAGACTAGCGGGGGCCCCTACGAGCAGTACTTC.

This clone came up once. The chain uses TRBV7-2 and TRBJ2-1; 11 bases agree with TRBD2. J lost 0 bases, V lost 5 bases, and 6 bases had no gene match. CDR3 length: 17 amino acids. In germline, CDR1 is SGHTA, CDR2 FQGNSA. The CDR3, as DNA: TGTGCCAGCAGCCTCAGACTAGCGGGGTTCTCCTACAATGAGCAGTTCTTC. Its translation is CASSLRLAGFSYNEQFF.